What follows are 16 T cell receptor beta chains derived from one specimen sequenced in a study of T cells in Graves' hyperthyroidism and ophthalmopathy. TCR beta CDR3 sequences were amplified from RNA transcripts. First-round RT-PCR of the TCR CDR3 relied on the HTBI primer set. TCRdb fed the multiplex PCR reads into MiXCR, producing one record per CDR3 protein. The sample includes hundreds of thousands of distinct CDR3 sequences, roughly 20% of them seen just once. Sequences were obtained from blood. These receptor sequences come from a woman aged 50 to 65 with Graves' hyperthyroidism that later progressed to Graves' ophthalmopathy.

This clonotype was recorded at least ten times. The chain uses TRBV11-2 and TRBJ2-5; 7 bases are shared with TRBD1. This CDR3 is 14 amino acids long. The germline CDR1 and CDR2 sequences are SGHAT and FQNNGV. V shed 3 bases, J shed 2 bases, and the junction held 3 bases outside the gene matches. The DNA for the CDR3 is TGTGCCAGCAGCTTTTCGACAGGGCAAGAGACCCAGTACTTC. Its translation is CASSFSTGQETQYF.

V and J are TRBV7-2 and TRBJ2-1, with 7 bases identical to TRBD1. This CDR3 is 14 amino acids long. Looked up from germline, CDR1 is SGHTA and CDR2 is FQGNSA. V shed 5 bases, J shed 4 bases, and the junction held 5 bases outside the gene matches. The CDR3, as DNA: TGTGCCAGCAGCGAGAGGGACAGTTACAATGAGCAGTTCTTC. Encoded protein: CASSERDSYNEQFF.

This clonotype was detected many times. The chain employs TRBV30 and TRBJ1-1; D possibly corresponds to TRBD1 (6 bases). Deletions cut 2 bases from V and 1 base from J, with 11 bases between. The germline gives CDR1 GTSNPN, CDR2 SVGIG (reference sequence). CDR3 length: 14 amino acids. CDR3 loop: CAWSTPGQNTEAFF. The CDR3 nucleotides read TGTGCCTGGAGTACCCCGGGACAGAACACTGAAGCTTTCTTT.

This clonotype came up a few times. This rearrangement joins TRBV19 to TRBJ1-1; perhaps TRBD1 as D (5 bases). The CDR3 extends over 14 amino acids. Germline loops: CDR1 LNHDA, CDR2 SQIVND (reference sequence). With 0 bases removed from V and 6 bases from J, the gap between germline ends came to 11 bases. The CDR3 is CASSIEGVGAEAFF. CDR3 in DNA: TGTGCCAGTAGTATAGAGGGGGTTGGGGCTGAAGCTTTCTTT.

This clonotype was counted between two and nine times. The chain links TRBV7-9 to TRBJ2-7, with 8 bases fitting TRBD2. Germline V lookup: CDR1 SEHNR, CDR2 FQNEAQ (reference sequence). Trimming at V came to 2 bases and at J to 1 base, leaving 4 bases not matched to a gene. The CDR3 extends over 15 amino acids. The CDR3 region is CASSLFQRGSYEQYF. CDR3 nucleotide sequence: TGTGCCAGCAGCTTATTCCAGCGGGGGTCCTACGAGCAGTACTTC. The full variable domain, its missing parts supplied by reference TRBV7-9 and TRBJ2-7, is DTGVSQNPRHKITKRGQNVTFRCDPISEHNRLYWYRQTLGQGPEFLTYFQNEAQLEKSRLLSDRFSAERPKGSFSTLEIQRTEQGDSAMYLCASSLFQRGSYEQYFGPGTRLTVT.

This chain joins TRBV19 and TRBJ1-1; 7 positions match TRBD1. V lost 7 bases, J lost 11 bases, and 7 bases stayed unmatched. Germline CDR1 LNHDA, CDR2 SQIVND (reference sequence). This CDR3 region has 11 residues. The CDR3 spells CASNTGAEAFF. Here the CDR3 DNA reads TGTGCCAGTAATACAGGGGCGGAGGCTTTCTTT.

There are many counts of this clonotype. This chain uses TRBV10-2 with TRBJ2-1, with D perhaps TRBD2 (6 bases). V lost 2 bases to trimming and J lost 6 bases, with 17 bases between them. Germline CDR1 reads WSHSY; CDR2 reads SAAADI. There are 16 residues in the CDR3. The CDR3 sequence is CASSELGTPVGNEQFF. The CDR3 coding sequence is TGCGCCAGCAGTGAGCTGGGGACTCCGGTCGGCAATGAGCAGTTCTTC.

J is TRBJ1-1 and V is TRBV7-9; no definite D call. Trimming took 3 bases from V and 0 from J, leaving 8 bases between them. CDR3 length: 14 residues. CDR1 and CDR2 from the germline V gene are SEHNR and FQNEAQ (reference sequence). The CDR3: CASSFFGMNTEAFF. The CDR3 nucleotides are TGTGCCAGCAGCTTTTTCGGGATGAACACTGAAGCTTTCTTT.

This rearrangement joins TRBV10-3 to TRBJ1-6; perhaps TRBD1 as D (6 bases). V was clipped by 3 bases and J by 4 bases, with 10 bases between them. The germline CDR1 and CDR2 sequences are ENHRY and SYGVKD. The CDR3 has 15 amino acids. CDR3: CAISESQGYNSPLHF. For the CDR3, the DNA is TGTGCCATCAGTGAATCTCAGGGGTATAATTCACCCCTCCACTTT.

This clonotype was recorded once. V gene TRBV5-5 combines with J gene TRBJ2-7; 7 bases map to TRBD1. The CDR3 totals 14 residues. Looked up from germline, CDR1 is SGHKS and CDR2 is YYEKEE (reference sequence). Trimming at V came to 2 bases and at J to 4 bases, leaving 6 bases not matched to a gene. CDR3 residues: CASSFEGAMYEQYF. CDR3 DNA: TGTGCCAGCAGCTTCGAGGGGGCGATGTACGAGCAGTACTTC.

The rearrangement joins TRBV15 to TRBJ2-5, with 7 bases matching TRBD1. V shed 5 bases, J shed 1 base, and the junction held 7 bases outside the gene matches. Per the germline V gene, CDR1 is LNHNV and CDR2 is YYDKDF (reference sequence). This CDR3 contains 15 residues. The CDR3 DNA reads as TGTGCCACCAGCCGGCTTTGGGACAGCCAAGAGACCCAGTACTTC. This encodes CATSRLWDSQETQYF.

This clonotype showed up many times. The chain links TRBV18 to TRBJ2-3; D uncertain. CDR1 and CDR2 (germline): KGHSH, LQKENI. CDR3 length equals 14 residues. Trimming pared 4 bases from V and 4 bases from J, leaving 12 bases between. The CDR3 DNA sequence: TGTGCCAGCTCACTGGGTGGGTCAGCAGATACGCAGTATTTT. It encodes CASSLGGSADTQYF.

The table lists this clonotype with a few counts. J is TRBJ2-6 and V is TRBV19, with D maybe TRBD1 (6 bases). The CDR3 loop spans 16 amino acids. Germline-derived CDR1 and CDR2 are LNHDA and SQIVND (reference sequence). V was shortened by 3 bases and J by 3 bases, with 12 bases between the two germline ends. CDR3 residues: CASSIQQGDGANVLTF. The CDR3, as DNA: TGTGCCAGTAGTATCCAACAGGGCGATGGGGCCAACGTCCTGACTTTC.

In its sample, this clonotype was seen many times. The chain is built from TRBV11-2 and TRBJ1-2; TRBD1 might be the D (5 bases). Germline CDR1 is SGHAT and CDR2 is FQNNGV. V was cut by 2 bases and J by 6 bases, with 16 bases left in between. This CDR3 comprises 15 residues. The CDR3 DNA follows: TGTGCCAGCAGCTTATCCCCAGGGCCTCAAGATGGCTACACCTTC. Its translation: CASSLSPGPQDGYTF. The entire variable domain, with the rest obtained from reference TRBV11-2 and TRBJ1-2, is as follows: EAGVAQSPRYKIIEKRQSVAFWCNPISGHATLYWYQQILGQGPKLLIQFQNNGVVDDSQLPKDRFSAERLKGVDSTLKIQPAKLEDSAVYLCASSLSPGPQDGYTFGSGTRLTVV.

As for this clonotype: The junction shows a germline mismatch at one end, possibly a read error. The chain joins TRBV4-2 to TRBJ1-1, with D possibly matching TRBD1 (5 bases). The length of the CDR3 is 15 residues. CDR1 and CDR2 (germline): LGHNA, YNFKEQ. In nucleotides, the CDR3 is TGTGCCAGCATCCAACTCCGGGACGGTAACACTGAAGCTTTCTTT. This encodes CASIQLRDGNTEAFF.

This clonotype occurred many times. The V gene is TRBV7-2, the J gene TRBJ2-5, with D perhaps matching TRBD2 (6 bases). The CDR3 is made up of 16 amino acids. Germline loops: CDR1 SGHTA, CDR2 FQGNSA. V gave up 1 base and J gave up 2 bases, with 14 bases separating them. The CDR3 coding sequence is TGTGCCAGCAGCTTAGAGGGTTGGAGGGTTCAAGAGACCCAGTACTTC. It is translated as CASSLEGWRVQETQYF.